The present T cell receptor (beta chain) was sequenced within a study of early T cells in non-severe SARS-CoV-2 infection. On the study more broadly: Sequencing targeted bulk RNA from unsorted whole blood, leaving chains unpaired.

The ends lost 5 bases at V and 2 bases at J; junction bases unmatched: 7. The CDR3 has 15 amino acids. Germline CDR1 is SGHNT and CDR2 is YENEEA. Molecules of cDNA were individually given unique molecular identifiers that were attached to them. TCRdb ran MiXCR on the 5' RACE reads and lists one entry per CDR3 protein. The data show about 60,000 distinct CDR3 sequences, with 5.6% seen just once and 6.8% held by the top ten. Findings of the study overall: VDJdb-based annotation leaned toward anti-spike CD8 responses and missed private and CD4 specificities.

The sample holds many counts of this clonotype. The antigen remains undetermined. This sequence joins TRBV11-3 and TRBJ2-3, with TRBD1 identical over 7 bases. Sample: whole blood. This receptor was identified in an adult who was a healthcare worker with PCR-confirmed SARS-CoV-2 infection or an uninfected control (not recorded which). CDR3 sequence: CASSPRTGVTDTQYF. CDR3 bases: TGTGCCAGCAGCCCTCGGACAGGAGTCACAGATACGCAGTATTTT.